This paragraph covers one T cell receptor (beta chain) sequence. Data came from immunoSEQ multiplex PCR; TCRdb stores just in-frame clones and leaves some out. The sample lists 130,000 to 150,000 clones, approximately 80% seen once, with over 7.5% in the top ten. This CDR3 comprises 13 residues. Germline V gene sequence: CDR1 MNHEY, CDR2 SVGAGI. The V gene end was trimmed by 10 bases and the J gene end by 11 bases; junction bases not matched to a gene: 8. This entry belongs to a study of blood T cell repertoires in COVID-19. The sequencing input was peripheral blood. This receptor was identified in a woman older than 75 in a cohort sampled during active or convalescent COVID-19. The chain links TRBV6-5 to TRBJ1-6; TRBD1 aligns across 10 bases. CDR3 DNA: TGTGCCATCCGAGCCGGGACAGGGGCACCCCTCCACTTT. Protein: CAIRAGTGAPLHF.